Listed here are 19 T cell receptor beta chains from one sample, sequenced in a study of CD8 T cells in Susac syndrome (dated by TCRdb to about 2019). Library creation used the immunoSEQ multiplex PCR assay. RNA was extracted using the RNeasy kit, and roughly 0.5 to 1 ug of the RNA was reverse transcribed with random hexamers. The public reads were reanalyzed by TCRdb: fastp trimming at Q25, MiXCR alignment, in-frame beta chains only. Merged by CDR3 protein, the rows form single entries marked with the most common genes and DNA. This sample comprises around 130,000 distinct CDR3 sequences, around nine tenths of them detected only once. Of the sample, about 0.23% falls within the top ten clones. Sequences were obtained from CD8+ T cells from PBMCs. The source is a human donor with multiple sclerosis.

The sample holds a few counts of this clonotype. One end of the junction is discordant with germline, which a read error may explain. This chain connects TRBV7-9 to TRBJ2-5; no reliable D call. Germline V CDR1 and CDR2: SEHNR, FQNEAQ (reference sequence). This CDR3 is 12 amino acids long. CDR3 sequence: CASSINQETQYF. The DNA for the CDR3 is TGTGCCAGCAGCATAAACCAAGAGACCCAGTATTTC.

J is TRBJ2-5 and V is TRBV12-3 or TRBV12-4; the D call may be TRBD1 or TRBD2 (5 bases each). The V end was cut by 7 bases, the J end by 3 bases, with 15 bases between. This CDR3 is 14 amino acids long. The CDR3, as DNA: TGTGCCAGCATTGACTCCATGGGGGAAGAGACCCAGTACTTC. Its protein product is CASIDSMGEETQYF.

The V call is TRBV7-9, the J call TRBJ2-1, with a tentative D call TRBD1 (5 bases). This CDR3 comprises 17 residues. The germline V and J ends were trimmed by 1 base and 2 bases, with 15 bases remaining between them. Germline CDR1 reads SEHNR; CDR2 reads FQNEAQ (reference sequence). The CDR3 nucleotides are TGTGCCAGCAGCTTAGAAGTCGGGCAGGGCACCTACAATGAGCAGTTCTTC. Translated, it gives CASSLEVGQGTYNEQFF.

This chain joins TRBV19 and TRBJ2-7, with D uncertain. V lost 3 bases, J lost 3 bases, and 15 bases lay in between. Looked up from germline, CDR1 is LNHDA and CDR2 is SQIVND (reference sequence). CDR3 size: 15 residues. DNA of the CDR3: TGTGCCAGTAGTATCAGTCTCGGACCGTTCTACGAGCAGTACTTC. Protein product: CASSISLGPFYEQYF.

The chain has TRBV6-5 and TRBJ1-1, with D possibly TRBD1 on 5 matching bases. Trimming removed 2 bases at V and 4 bases at J, with 8 bases between. CDR3 length equals 13 residues. Germline V gene sequence: CDR1 MNHEY, CDR2 SVGAGI. CDR3 loop: CASSYGGGTEAFF. The CDR3 region has the DNA TGTGCCAGCAGTTACGGGGGGGGCACTGAAGCTTTCTTT.

J is TRBJ2-7 and V is TRBV7-9; D perhaps matches TRBD2 (6 bases). This CDR3 comprises 15 residues. V lost 3 bases and J lost 1, with 13 bases in between. The germline V gene encodes CDR1 SEHNR and CDR2 FQNEAQ (reference sequence). The CDR3 loop is CASSFAGQLSYEQYF. CDR3 nucleotides: TGTGCCAGCAGCTTCGCGGGGCAGCTGTCCTACGAGCAGTACTTC.

The chain recombines TRBV29-1 with TRBJ2-2; 9 bases match TRBD2. Germline-derived CDR1 and CDR2 are SQVTM and ANQGSEA. This CDR3 has 15 residues. V dropped 3 bases and J dropped 5; count of bases not matched to a gene: 7. CDR3 DNA sequence: TGCAGCGTTGATGATAGCGGGAGCAGGACCGGGGAGCTGTTTTTT. Translation gives CSVDDSGSRTGELFF.

V gene TRBV9 combines with J gene TRBJ1-3; tentative D call: TRBD1 (6 bases). The V end was cut by 0 bases, the J end by 4 bases, with 11 bases between. The CDR3 runs to 15 residues. Germline V lookup: CDR1 SGDLS, CDR2 YYNGEE. CDR3 loop: CASSVETGMGNTIYF. In nucleotides, the CDR3 is TGTGCCAGCAGCGTAGAGACAGGCATGGGAAACACCATATATTTT. The full variable domain, completed using reference TRBV9 and TRBJ1-3, is DSGVTQTPKHLITATGQRVTLRCSPRSGDLSVYWYQQSLDQGLQFLIQYYNGEERAKGNILERFSAQQFPDLHSELNLSSLELGDSALYFCASSVETGMGNTIYFGEGSWLTVV.

The chain combines TRBV27 with TRBJ2-3; D is ambiguous. The germline V gene has CDR1 MNHEY and CDR2 SMNVEV (reference sequence). This CDR3 is built from 15 residues. V shed 6 bases and J shed 2 bases, with 15 bases lying between them. DNA for the CDR3: TGTGCCAGCAGCCCCGGGTTACCCGTCACAGATACGCAGTATTTT. Translation: CASSPGLPVTDTQYF.

The CDR3 loop reads CASSPLVERGNSQRAFF. The CDR3 DNA is TGTGCCAGCAGCCCCTTAGTGGAGAGGGGGAACTCCCAAAGAGCTTTCTTT. The chain couples TRBV7-9 to TRBJ1-1; possible D gene TRBD1, 6 bases. Germline V CDR1 and CDR2: SEHNR, FQNEAQ (reference sequence). V lost 5 bases, J lost 10 bases, and 29 bases lay in between. CDR3 size: 17 residues.

This chain connects TRBV19 to TRBJ1-1; 8 bases map to TRBD1. The length of the CDR3 is 13 residues. With 1 base clipped from V and 10 bases from J, the junction kept 5 bases outside the gene matches. Germline V gene sequence: CDR1 LNHDA, CDR2 SQIVND (reference sequence). CDR3 DNA sequence: TGTGCCAGTAGTATAGTGGACAGGGCGGCAGCTTTCTTT. Protein: CASSIVDRAAAFF.

The gene calls are TRBV20-1 and TRBJ1-1; TRBD1 might be the D (6 bases). Trimming took 7 bases from V and 5 from J, leaving 14 bases between them. The CDR3 has 12 amino acids. Germline V gene lookup returns CDR1 DFQATT and CDR2 SNEGSKA (reference sequence). CDR3 in amino acids: CSVFEGETEAFF. The DNA of the CDR3 is TGCAGTGTTTTCGAGGGGGAAACTGAAGCTTTCTTT.

The chain couples TRBV30 to TRBJ2-3; D gene uncertain. With 0 bases removed from V and 4 bases from J, the gap between germline ends came to 14 bases. The CDR3 length is 15 residues. The V gene's germline CDR1 is GTSNPN and CDR2 SVGIG (reference sequence). CDR3 in amino acids: CAWSVRVAEPDTQYF. Here the CDR3 DNA reads TGTGCCTGGAGTGTACGGGTAGCAGAACCAGATACGCAGTATTTT.

The J gene is TRBJ1-1, the V gene TRBV15; TRBD1 is a possible D gene (5 bases). CDR3 length equals 14 residues. Trimming removed 5 bases from V and 0 bases from J, with 10 bases in between. Germline assignment: CDR1 LNHNV and CDR2 YYDKDF (reference sequence). The CDR3 sequence: CATSGGRLNTEAFF. The CDR3 DNA follows: TGTGCCACCAGCGGGGGACGGTTGAACACTGAAGCTTTCTTT.

Comments on this clonotype: A junction boundary mismatches the germline segment, possibly from a read error. The rearrangement uses TRBV27 and TRBJ2-1; D not certain. CDR3 size: 12 residues. CDR1 is MNHEY and CDR2 is SMNVEV in the germline V gene (reference sequence). The CDR3 loop reads CASSLDSAFLVF. The CDR3 bases are TGTGCCAGCAGTTTAGATTCAGCCTTTTTAGTCTTC.

This chain links TRBV20-1 with TRBJ1-1; no definite D call. This CDR3 is built from 13 residues. Germline values: CDR1 DFQATT, CDR2 SNEGSKA (reference sequence). Trimming removed 1 base from V and 1 base from J, with 7 bases in between. The CDR3 region has the DNA TGCAGTGCTAGAGTCAGAAAGAACACTGAAGCTTTCTTT. It is translated as CSARVRKNTEAFF.

The V and J genes are TRBV5-6 and TRBJ1-2; D is uncertain. V lost 3 bases and J lost 6, with 9 bases in between. CDR1 is SGHDT and CDR2 is YYEEEE in the germline V gene. The CDR3 is 12 residues long. CDR3 amino acids: CASSSTLDGYTF. Here the CDR3 DNA reads TGTGCCAGCAGCTCAACACTAGATGGCTACACCTTC. The whole variable domain, remainder taken from reference TRBV5-6 and TRBJ1-2, is DAGVTQSPTHLIKTRGQQVTLRCSPKSGHDTVSWYQQALGQGPQFIFQYYEEEERQRGNFPDRFSGHQFPNYSSELNVNALLLGDSALYLCASSSTLDGYTFGSGTRLTVV.

This clonotype was recorded only once. The chain combines TRBV7-9 with TRBJ1-2; no definite D call. The V end was cut by 1 base, the J end by 1 base, with 7 bases between. The germline gives CDR1 SEHNR, CDR2 FQNEAQ (reference sequence). The CDR3 sequence is 14 residues long. The DNA for the CDR3 is TGTGCCAGCAGCTTAGTTTGGCTTAACTATGGCTACACCTTC. Encoded protein: CASSLVWLNYGYTF.

V and J are TRBV3-1 and TRBJ2-1; 8 bases align to TRBD2. Unmatched junction bases numbered 6, after V lost 0 bases and J lost 8 bases. The CDR3 has 15 amino acids. Germline CDR1 is LGHDT and CDR2 is YNNKEL (reference sequence). CDR3 sequence reads: CASSQESGSFYEQFF. CDR3 DNA sequence: TGTGCCAGCAGCCAAGAGAGCGGGAGTTTCTATGAGCAGTTCTTC.